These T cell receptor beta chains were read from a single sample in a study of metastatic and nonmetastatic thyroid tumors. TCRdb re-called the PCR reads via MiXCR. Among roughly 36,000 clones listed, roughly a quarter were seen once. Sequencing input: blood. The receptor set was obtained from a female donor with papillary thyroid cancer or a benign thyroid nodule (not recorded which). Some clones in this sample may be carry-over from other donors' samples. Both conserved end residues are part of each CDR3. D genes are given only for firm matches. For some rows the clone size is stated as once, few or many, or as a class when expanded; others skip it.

CASIAGCEQYF | TGTGCCAGCATTGCAGGGTGCGAGCAGTACTTC | 11 | NA | NA | TRBJ2-7 | TRBV28
CASSKPGTDLSRPQHF | TGTGCCAGCAGTAAGCCAGGGACGGACCTCTCGAGGCCCCAGCATTTT | 16 | NA | medium-sized | TRBJ1-5 | TRBV6-1
CASSLFDPAGGNEQYF | TGTGCCAGCAGCTTATTCGACCCCGCGGGGGGCAACGAGCAGTACTTC | 16 | TRBD2 | NA | TRBJ2-7 | TRBV13
CSAKSPGLAGGQDEQFF | TGCAGTGCTAAATCGCCGGGACTAGCGGGAGGGCAGGATGAGCAGTTCTTC | 17 | TRBD2 | NA | TRBJ2-1 | TRBV20-1
CSAPEGGSSTDTQYF | TGCAGTGCTCCCGAGGGTGGGTCCAGCACAGATACGCAGTATTTT | 15 | NA | many | TRBJ2-3 | TRBV20-1
CASSAGLALGIGELFF | TGTGCCAGCAGCGCGGGACTAGCGTTGGGGATCGGGGAGCTGTTTTTT | 16 | TRBD2 | many | TRBJ2-2 | TRBV5-4
CASSLSSSYNSPLHF | TGTGCCAGCAGCTTATCCAGCTCCTATAATTCACCCCTCCACTTT | 15 | NA | NA | TRBJ1-6 | TRBV7-2
CASSQGSGIYGYTF | TGCGCCAGCAGCCAAGGATCCGGAATTTATGGCTACACCTTC | 14 | NA | many | TRBJ1-2 | TRBV4-3
CASSTTGGSRQETQYF | TGTGCCAGTAGTACGACTGGCGGGTCTAGACAAGAGACCCAGTACTTC | 16 | NA | many | TRBJ2-5 | TRBV19
CASSQGTAGELFF | TGTGCCAGCAGCCAAGGGACCGCTGGGGAGCTGTTTTTT | 13 | NA | many | TRBJ2-2 | TRBV3-1
CASSPPGQANTGELFF | TGTGCCAGCAGCCCACCCGGACAGGCGAACACCGGGGAGCTGTTTTTT | 16 | TRBD1 | NA | TRBJ2-2 | TRBV6-1
CATSESEQGDLHF | TGTGCCACCAGTGAGTCTGAACAAGGGGACCTCCACTTT | 13 | NA | NA | TRBJ1-6 | TRBV10-3
CASSLAGGPLDEQFF | TGTGCCAGCAGCTTAGCGGGAGGGCCGCTGGATGAGCAGTTCTTC | 15 | TRBD2 | many | TRBJ2-1 | TRBV7-2
CSARYGDINQPQHF | TGCAGTGCGCGCTACGGTGATATCAATCAGCCCCAGCATTTT | 14 | NA | NA | TRBJ1-5 | TRBV20-1
CASKLAGAFYEQYF | TGTGCCAGCAAACTAGCGGGAGCTTTCTACGAGCAGTACTTC | 14 | TRBD2 | NA | TRBJ2-7 | TRBV6-2/TRBV6-3
CASSPGLAVSYEQYF | TGCGCCAGCAGCCCAGGACTAGCGGTCTCCTACGAGCAGTACTTC | 15 | TRBD2 | NA | TRBJ2-7 | TRBV4-3
CSVGEQGSRPQHF | TGCAGCGTTGGCGAACAGGGGTCTAGGCCCCAGCATTTT | 13 | TRBD1 | many | TRBJ1-5 | TRBV29-1
CSASFSGTYNEQFF | TGCAGTGCTAGTTTTAGCGGAACCTACAATGAGCAGTTCTTC | 14 | NA | many | TRBJ2-1 | TRBV20-1
CASSLKGNTGELFF | TGTGCCAGCAGCTTAAAGGGTAACACCGGTGAGCTGTTTTTT | 14 | NA | NA | TRBJ2-2 | TRBV7-2
CASSLEAGGSYNEQFF | TGTGCCAGCAGCTTGGAGGCAGGGGGCTCCTACAATGAGCAGTTCTTC | 16 | TRBD1 | many | TRBJ2-1 | TRBV5-5
CATSEPPFGLAGGDTGELFF | TGTGCCACCAGTGAGCCACCATTTGGACTAGCGGGAGGTGACACCGGGGAGCTGTTTTTT | 20 | TRBD2 | NA | TRBJ2-2 | TRBV24-1
CSARVGTSGGLDEQYF | TGCAGTGCTAGAGTAGGGACTAGCGGGGGGCTGGACGAGCAGTACTTC | 16 | TRBD2 | many | TRBJ2-7 | TRBV20-1
CASSEYQSGNQPQHF | TGTGCCAGCAGTGAATATCAGTCAGGGAACCAGCCCCAGCATTTT | 15 | NA | few | TRBJ1-5 | TRBV2
CSARELQGWTYEQYF | TGCAGTGCTAGAGAGCTACAGGGGTGGACCTACGAGCAGTACTTC | 15 | TRBD1 | few | TRBJ2-7 | TRBV20-1
CASSHRTGLSGELFF | TGTGCCAGCAGTCATAGGACCGGATTGTCGGGGGAGCTGTTTTTT | 15 | NA | few | TRBJ2-2 | TRBV6-1
CASSLGTSGMGPYNEQFF | TGCGCCAGCAGCTTGGGGACTAGCGGGATGGGACCCTACAATGAGCAGTTCTTC | 18 | TRBD2 | many | TRBJ2-1 | TRBV5-1
CASIPAQTADNEQFF | TGTGCCAGCATCCCCGCCCAGACAGCAGACAATGAGCAGTTCTTC | 15 | NA | many | TRBJ2-1 | TRBV28
CSARKTDRIGEKLFF | TGCAGTGCTAGGAAGACCGATAGGATCGGGGAAAAACTGTTTTTT | 15 | NA | NA | TRBJ1-4 | TRBV20-1
CASSAAGAYGANVLTF | TGTGCCAGCAGCGCCGCGGGAGCTTACGGGGCCAACGTCCTTACTTTC | 16 | TRBD2 | NA | TRBJ2-6 | TRBV9
CASSYSGRSYPTYTQYF | TGTGCCAGCAGTTACTCTGGTAGGTCATACCCGACGTATACGCAGTATTTT | 17 | NA | many | TRBJ2-3 | TRBV6-2/TRBV6-3
CASSLSTVSGGAYEQYF | TGTGCCAGCAGCTTAAGCACGGTTAGCGGGGGAGCCTACGAGCAGTACTTC | 17 | TRBD2 | NA | TRBJ2-7 | TRBV11-2
CASSQTPTGAYEQYF | TGCGCCAGCAGCCAAACCCCGACAGGGGCCTACGAGCAGTACTTC | 15 | TRBD1 | many | TRBJ2-7 | TRBV4-3
CASSPLLRFTLNTGELFF | TGTGCCAGCTCACCACTTCTCAGGTTCACCTTGAACACCGGGGAGCTGTTTTTT | 18 | NA | many | TRBJ2-2 | TRBV18
CASRPFTGDYGYTF | TGTGCCAGCAGACCATTCACAGGGGACTATGGCTACACCTTC | 14 | TRBD1 | many | TRBJ1-2 | TRBV7-2
CASSFGQFNYGYTF | TGTGCCAGCAGCTTTGGACAATTTAACTATGGCTACACCTTC | 14 | NA | many | TRBJ1-2 | TRBV7-9
CASSFVGGGASGANVLTF | TGTGCCAGCAGTTTTGTAGGCGGGGGGGCCTCTGGGGCCAACGTCCTGACTTTC | 18 | TRBD2 | many | TRBJ2-6 | TRBV12-3/TRBV12-4
CATSRSSSGAKVMTF | TGTGCCACCAGCAGAAGTTCCTCTGGGGCCAAAGTCATGACTTTC | 15 | NA | few | TRBJ2-6 | TRBV15
CASSLGADNEQFF | TGTGCCAGCAGCTTAGGGGCGGACAATGAGCAGTTCTTC | 13 | NA | many | TRBJ2-1 | TRBV7-9
CASTEAASTYTQYF | TGTGCCAGCACGGAAGCTGCTAGCACATATACGCAGTATTTT | 14 | NA | NA | TRBJ2-3 | TRBV12-3/TRBV12-4
CASSPGGPPTQYF | TGTGCCAGCAGTCCCGGAGGGCCCCCTACGCAGTATTTT | 13 | NA | few | TRBJ2-3 | TRBV12-3/TRBV12-4
CASSQPPGQVADTQYF | TGTGCCAGCAGTCAACCTCCGGGGCAGGTGGCAGATACGCAGTATTTT | 16 | NA | NA | TRBJ2-3 | TRBV6-2/TRBV6-3